The clone carrying this T cell receptor beta chain was observed a few times. This sample is part of a study of shared clonotypes between healthy human individuals. Sequencing used immunoSEQ multiplex PCR; TCRdb keeps in-frame clones, though not all of them. The sample has fewer than 600,000 clones, 70% to 80% seen once; the top ten hold 13%. Per germline, CDR1 SGHVS and CDR2 FQNEAQ. V dropped 2 bases and J dropped 9 bases, with 11 bases sitting between them. The CDR3 totals 12 residues. The chain links TRBV7-8 to TRBJ2-7, with D possibly being TRBD1 (5 bases). What was sequenced was PBMCs. This receptor was identified in a woman aged 40 to 55 in good health. Some clones in this sample may be carry-over from other donors' samples. CDR3 sequence (DNA): TGTGCCAGCAGCTTATGGGGCTTGGGGCAGTACTTC. The encoded protein is CASSLWGLGQYF.